This is a list of T cell receptor beta chains from one sample in a study of tumor-infiltrating lymphocytes in primary liver carcinoma. A single record per CDR3 protein comes from TCRdb applying MiXCR to the multiplex PCR reads. The table includes around 330,000 distinct CDR3 sequences, 45% to 70% detected once. Sequences were obtained from peripheral blood. Receptors were obtained from a woman in her 30s with primary liver carcinoma and hepatitis B virus infection. Each CDR3 is given with its conserved first and last residue. A D gene is named only where the DNA matches it firmly. Part of the rows lack a size; the others show once, few, many or a class for expanded clones.

TRBJ2-1 TRBD2 TRBV5-4 - CGSSRRLAGGVGQFF TGTGGCAGCAGCCGAAGGCTAGCGGGAGGCGTGGGGCAGTTCTTC
TRBJ2-2 - TRBV6-5 few CASSYQYTGELFF TGTGCCAGCAGTTACCAGTACACCGGGGAGCTGTTTTTT
TRBJ2-7 - TRBV12-3/TRBV12-4 - CASRSRDEQYF TGTGCCAGCAGGAGCAGGGACGAACAGTACTTC
TRBJ1-3 TRBD1 TRBV7-9 - CASSLAVGTDSGNTIYF TGTGCCAGCAGCTTAGCCGTTGGGACAGACTCTGGAAACACCATATATTTT
TRBJ2-7 - TRBV7-9 few CASSLAPSGEQYF TGTGCCAGCAGCTTAGCGCCGAGTGGGGAGCAGTACTTC
TRBJ2-1 - TRBV10-3 many CAISAQNEQFF TGTGCCATCAGTGCTCAAAATGAGCAGTTCTTC
TRBJ2-1 - TRBV29-1 - CSAMITSYNEQFF TGCAGCGCTATGATTACCTCCTACAATGAGCAGTTCTTC
TRBJ2-4 TRBD2 TRBV6-5 many CASSPRPSGQNIQYF TGTGCCAGCAGTCCCCGTCCTAGCGGTCAAAACATTCAGTACTTC
TRBJ1-1 - TRBV10-1 many CASREKRGTEAFF TGCGCCAGCAGAGAAAAGAGGGGCACTGAAGCTTTCTTT
TRBJ2-1 - TRBV6-2/TRBV6-3 many CASSGTIGNEQFF TGTGCCAGCAGCGGAACTATCGGGAATGAGCAGTTCTTC
TRBJ2-4 TRBD2 TRBV11-1 - CASSLGTSGNPAKNIQYF TGTGCCAGCAGCTTAGGGACTAGCGGGAACCCTGCCAAAAACATTCAGTACTTC
TRBJ2-1 - TRBV12-3/TRBV12-4 once CVSTPRLSSYNEQFF TGTGTCAGCACCCCCCGGCTTAGCTCCTACAATGAGCAGTTCTTC
TRBJ1-2 - TRBV10-3 few CAIRDSNYGYTF TGTGCCATCAGGGACAGTAACTATGGCTACACCTTC
TRBJ2-7 TRBD1 TRBV6-2/TRBV6-3 - CASSYSAGQVYEQYF TGTGCCAGCAGTTACTCGGCGGGACAGGTCTACGAGCAGTACTTC
TRBJ1-2 - TRBV5-6 - CANSGRGSRLYGYTF TGTGCCAACAGCGGGCGCGGGTCCCGCCTCTATGGCTACACCTTC
TRBJ2-7 TRBD1 TRBV4-1 - CASSQDKAGTGIYEQYF TGCGCCAGCAGCCAAGATAAAGCCGGGACAGGTATATACGAGCAGTACTTC
TRBJ2-3 - TRBV14 few CASSQGEDTQYF TGTGCCAGCAGCCAAGGAGAGGATACGCAGTATTTT
TRBJ1-4 - TRBV12-3/TRBV12-4 few CASGTFRTALNEKLFF TGTGCCAGCGGAACTTTTCGGACAGCCTTAAATGAAAAACTGTTTTTT
TRBJ1-6 - TRBV6-1 - CTCSAEFYNSPLHF TGTACCTGCAGTGCGGAGTTCTATAATTCACCCCTCCACTTT
TRBJ2-1 - TRBV11-2 many CASSLGSKEQFF TGTGCCAGCAGCTTAGGAAGCAAGGAGCAGTTCTTC
TRBJ1-1 - TRBV10-2 - CATRQGLNTEAFF TGCGCCACTCGCCAGGGGTTGAACACTGAAGCTTTCTTT
TRBJ2-3 - TRBV29-1 many CSVGRVSTDTQYF TGCAGCGTTGGCCGGGTTAGCACAGATACGCAGTATTTT
TRBJ2-3 TRBD1 TRBV6-5 - CASNNGDSGADTQYF TGTGCCAGTAATAACGGGGACAGTGGGGCAGATACGCAGTATTTT
TRBJ2-2 - TRBV4-2 few CASSQDTGTGELFF TGTGCCAGCAGCCAAGATACAGGGACCGGGGAGCTGTTTTTT
TRBJ2-5 - TRBV4-3 many CASSQEAGRETQYF TGCGCCAGCAGCCAAGAGGCGGGGCGGGAGACCCAGTACTTC
TRBJ2-3 - TRBV29-1 - CSVVAGLASWTGDTQYF TGCAGCGTTGTAGCCGGACTAGCAAGTTGGACAGGAGATACGCAGTATTTT
TRBJ2-2 - TRBV12-3/TRBV12-4 - CASSLHGSTGELFF TGTGCCAGCAGTTTACATGGATCCACCGGGGAGCTGTTTTTT
TRBJ2-1 TRBD2 TRBV5-4 - CASSNPGTRGDEQFF TGTGCCAGCAGCAATCCCGGGACTAGAGGCGATGAGCAGTTCTTC
TRBJ2-1 - TRBV7-9 - CASSLEWGCGNNEQFF TGTGCCAGCAGCTTAGAGTGGGGTTGCGGGAACAATGAGCAGTTCTTC
TRBJ1-5 TRBD1 TRBV7-8 - CASSFGDRNQSQHF TGTGCCAGCAGCTTCGGGGACAGAAATCAGTCCCAGCATTTT
TRBJ2-6 - TRBV11-2 - CASSIQGTGANVLIF TGTGCCAGCAGCATACAGGGGACGGGAGCCAACGTCCTGATTTTC
TRBJ2-6 - TRBV11-2 once CASSFPIIGANVLTF TGTGCCAGCAGCTTCCCGATTATCGGGGCCAACGTACTGACTTTC
TRBJ1-5 - TRBV5-6 few CASSDRNQPQHF TGTGCCAGCTCAGACAGGAATCAGCCCCAGCATTTT
TRBJ2-7 TRBD2 TRBV12-3/TRBV12-4 - CASNFSGRAREQYF TGTGCCAGCAATTTTAGCGGGAGGGCCAGAGAGCAGTACTTC
TRBJ1-4 TRBD1 TRBV4-2 - CANSQDRDKLFF TGTGCCAACAGTCAGGACAGGGATAAACTGTTTTTT
TRBJ2-1 TRBD2 TRBV6-1 many CASSANLAGDVYEQFF TGTGCCAGCAGTGCCAACCTAGCGGGAGATGTCTATGAGCAGTTCTTC
TRBJ2-2 - TRBV6-6 - CASIYRRELAEGRGTGELFF TGTGCCAGCATTTACCGCCGTGAACTTGCGGAAGGGCGGGGCACCGGGGAGCTGTTTTTT